This T cell receptor (beta chain) was sequenced for a study of regulatory T cells in long-lasting Graves disease. Libraries of TCR beta came from iRepertoire HTBI primers plus Arm-PCR of CDR3 regions. TCRdb recomputed calls from the multiplex PCR reads with MiXCR, one row per CDR3 protein. The data show fewer than 450,000 distinct CDR3 sequences, about a quarter seen once. Time point noted: persistent/refractory GD, antithyroid drugs over 5 years with positive TRAb. The TCR library was made from RNA that had been extracted from PBMCs in TRIzol. This specimen consisted of peripheral blood mononuclear cells (PBMCs), obtained when the disease was refractory, from a patient treated with antithyroid drugs. The receptor was derived from a female donor with Graves disease.

CDR3 region: CASSRGSGETQYF. CDR3 nucleotides: TGCGCCAGCAGCCGCGGGAGTGGGGAGACCCAGTACTTC. This chain links TRBV5-1 with TRBJ2-5, with TRBD2 matching 7 bases. CDR1 is SGHRS and CDR2 is YFSETQ in the germline V gene. V was pared by 4 bases and J by 5 bases, with 5 bases of the junction left unmatched. The CDR3 is made up of 13 amino acids. Full variable domain (rest looked up from reference TRBV5-1 and TRBJ2-5): KAGVTQTPRYLIKTRGQQVTLSCSPISGHRSVSWYQQTPGQGLQFLFEYFSETQRNKGNFPGRFSGRQFSNSRSEMNVSTLELGDSALYLCASSRGSGETQYFGPGTRLLVL.